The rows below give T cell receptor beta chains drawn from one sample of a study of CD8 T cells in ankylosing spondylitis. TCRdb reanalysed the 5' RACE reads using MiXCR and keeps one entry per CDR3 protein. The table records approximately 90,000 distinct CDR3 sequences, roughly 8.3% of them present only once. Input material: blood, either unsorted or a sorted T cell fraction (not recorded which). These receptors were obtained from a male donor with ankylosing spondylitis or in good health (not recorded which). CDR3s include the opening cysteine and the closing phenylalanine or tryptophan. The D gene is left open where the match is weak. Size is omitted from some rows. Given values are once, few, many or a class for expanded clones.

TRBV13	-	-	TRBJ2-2	CASSSIVTGNTGELFF	TGTGCCAGCAGCTCGATCGTGACAGGGAACACCGGGGAGCTGTTTTTT
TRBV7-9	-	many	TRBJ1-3	CASSFPKVALGSGNTIYF	TGTGCCAGCAGCTTTCCAAAAGTGGCGCTGGGCTCTGGAAACACCATATATTTT
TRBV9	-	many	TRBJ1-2	CASSVAGANYGYTF	TGTGCCAGCAGCGTGGCTGGAGCTAACTATGGCTACACCTTC
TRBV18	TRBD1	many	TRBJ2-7	CASSVGQGAIDEQYF	TGTGCCAGCTCAGTGGGACAGGGGGCAATCGACGAGCAGTACTTC
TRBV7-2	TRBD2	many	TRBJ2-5	CASSLTSGSQETQYF	TGTGCCAGCAGCCTCACTAGCGGGAGCCAAGAGACCCAGTACTTC
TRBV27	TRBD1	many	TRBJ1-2	CASSSDRAGGYTF	TGTGCCAGCAGCTCGGACAGGGCAGGCGGCTACACCTTC
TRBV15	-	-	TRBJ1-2	CATSREASAYGYTF	TGTGCCACCAGCAGAGAGGCAAGTGCCTATGGCTACACCTTC
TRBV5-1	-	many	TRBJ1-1	CASSIGTEAFF	TGCGCCAGCAGCATAGGCACTGAAGCTTTCTTT
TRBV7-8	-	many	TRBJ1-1	CASSLASDTEAFF	TGTGCCAGCAGCTTAGCATCGGACACTGAAGCTTTCTTT
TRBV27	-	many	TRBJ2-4	CASSRGGGIAKNIQYF	TGTGCCAGCAGCCGAGGGGGCGGGATAGCCAAAAACATTCAGTACTTC